These 24 T cell receptor beta chains share one sample of origin, sequenced in a study of CD8 T cells in ankylosing spondylitis. TCRdb analysed the 5' RACE reads with MiXCR anew, one entry per CDR3 protein. In the table there are some 350,000 distinct CDR3 sequences, roughly 14% of which are singletons. The sample was blood, either unsorted or a sorted T cell fraction (not recorded which). Receptors originate from a male donor with ankylosing spondylitis or in good health (not recorded which).

The chain recombines TRBV6-1 with TRBJ1-2; tentative D call: TRBD1 (5 bases). Germline V lookup: CDR1 MNHNS, CDR2 SASEGT. This CDR3 comprises 13 residues. Trimming left V 6 bases short and J 9 bases short, with 17 bases between. The CDR3 DNA reads as TGTGCCAGCAGGAAACCAGGGCACACCCGCTACACCTTC. Encoded protein: CASRKPGHTRYTF.

This clonotype was recorded many times. The J gene is TRBJ2-7, the V gene TRBV5-1, with D possibly matching TRBD2 (5 bases). The length of the CDR3 is 14 residues. The germline V gene has CDR1 SGHRS and CDR2 YFSETQ. Trimming took 6 bases from V and 0 from J, leaving 13 bases between them. The CDR3 is CASMEDASSYEQYF. CDR3 sequence (DNA): TGCGCCAGCATGGAGGACGCAAGCTCCTACGAGCAGTACTTC.

This clonotype has at least ten counts. This CDR3 reads CASRPGTGSYNEQFF. CDR3 sequence (DNA): TGTGCCAGCAGGCCCGGGACTGGTTCCTACAATGAGCAGTTCTTC. The chain combines TRBV2 with TRBJ2-1; tentative D call: TRBD2 (6 bases). Germline V gene data show CDR1 as SNHLY and CDR2 as FYNNEI. Trimming left V 6 bases short and J 1 base short, with 13 bases between. The CDR3 has 15 residues.

V usage is TRBV5-1 and J usage is TRBJ2-3; 8 bases match TRBD1. The V gene end was trimmed by 1 base and the J gene end by 3 bases; junction bases not matched to a gene: 4. This CDR3 contains 15 residues. From germline, CDR1 is SGHRS and CDR2 YFSETQ. CDR3 region: CASSLRDRGTDTQYF. DNA for the CDR3: TGCGCCAGCAGCTTGAGAGACAGGGGTACAGATACGCAGTATTTT.

V and J are TRBV5-1 and TRBJ2-7, with 8 nucleotides matching TRBD1. Germline CDR1 reads SGHRS; CDR2 reads YFSETQ. Trimming cost V 5 bases and J 6 bases; bases outside gene matches: 13. The CDR3 is 15 residues long. CDR3 protein: CASRPIGQGGSEQYF. CDR3 nucleotide sequence: TGCGCCAGCAGACCTATCGGACAGGGCGGAAGCGAGCAGTACTTC.

This clonotype was seen a handful of times. V usage is TRBV29-1 and J usage is TRBJ1-5; D unresolved. V was cut by 3 bases and J by 7 bases, with 13 bases left in between. Germline V gene data show CDR1 as SQVTM and CDR2 as ANQGSEA. The CDR3 loop spans 13 amino acids. The CDR3 protein is CSVEEAANQPQHF. The CDR3 nucleotides are TGCAGCGTTGAGGAAGCGGCGAACCAGCCCCAGCATTTT.

The V call is TRBV9, the J call TRBJ1-1; maybe TRBD1 (6 bases). Germline CDR1 SGDLS, CDR2 YYNGEE. This CDR3 has 16 amino acids. V dropped 2 bases and J dropped 1 base, with 15 bases sitting between them. CDR3: CASSVFGGVSNTEAFF. DNA of the CDR3: TGTGCCAGCAGCGTCTTCGGGGGCGTCTCGAACACTGAAGCTTTCTTT.

This sequence joins TRBV2 and TRBJ2-7; D remains unclear. This CDR3 is built from 14 residues. Trimming cost V 10 bases and J 2 bases, with 18 bases left between them. Per germline, CDR1 SNHLY and CDR2 FYNNEI. The CDR3, as DNA: TGTGCCACCACGTTGCTAAGAGAGGCCTACGAGCAGTACTTC. Its translation is CATTLLREAYEQYF.

In its sample, this clonotype was seen many times. This rearrangement joins TRBV29-1 to TRBJ2-5; tentatively, D is TRBD1 (6 bases). Looked up from germline, CDR1 is SQVTM and CDR2 is ANQGSEA. The ends were cut back, 3 bases at V and 3 bases at J, with 11 bases in the middle. The CDR3 covers 13 residues. DNA for the CDR3: TGCAGCGTTGACCTAGGGGGAGAAGAGACCCAGTACTTC. It encodes CSVDLGGEETQYF.

This clonotype has a handful of counts. In nucleotides, the CDR3 is TGCAGTGCTAGAGATGACGGGGAGCTGTTTTTT. Protein sequence: CSARDDGELFF. The gene calls are TRBV20-1 and TRBJ2-2, with unresolved D. This CDR3 contains 11 residues. CDR1 is DFQATT, CDR2 SNEGSKA, per germline (reference sequence). V was cut by 0 bases and J by 7 bases, with 3 bases left in between.

This chain connects TRBV12-3 or TRBV12-4 to TRBJ2-7; TRBD2 matches 8 bases. This CDR3 region has 15 residues. Germline trimming cut 3 bases from V and 2 bases from J; bases unmatched to any gene: 6. CDR3 sequence: CASSFALAVTYEQYF. The CDR3, as DNA: TGTGCCAGCAGTTTTGCACTAGCGGTAACCTACGAGCAGTACTTC.

J is TRBJ2-5 and V is TRBV15; 9 bases are shared with TRBD1. This CDR3 is built from 15 residues. V trimming: 5 bases; J trimming: 4 bases; junction bases outside the gene matches: 8. Germline V gene lookup returns CDR1 LNHNV and CDR2 YYDKDF (reference sequence). The CDR3 reads CATSSGQGSGETQYF. Written as DNA, the CDR3 is TGTGCCACCAGCTCCGGACAGGGGTCCGGAGAGACCCAGTACTTC.

This clonotype was found a few times. The chain links TRBV2 to TRBJ2-4; TRBD1 matches 7 bases. This CDR3 contains 13 residues. CDR1 SNHLY and CDR2 FYNNEI come from the germline V gene. With 4 bases clipped from V and 8 bases from J, the junction kept 5 bases outside the gene matches. CDR3 sequence reads: CASSGQGGDIQYF. The CDR3 DNA reads as TGTGCCAGCAGTGGACAGGGTGGGGACATTCAGTACTTC.

This clonotype has only a few counts. The V gene is TRBV20-1, the J gene TRBJ2-1, with 9 bases lining up with TRBD1. Germline V gene data show CDR1 as DFQATT and CDR2 as SNEGSKA (reference sequence). The CDR3 sequence is 15 residues long. V lost 6 bases, J lost 1 base, and 7 bases stayed unmatched. In DNA, the CDR3 is TGCAGTGCAACCTCGGGGACAGGGTCCTACAATGAGCAGTTCTTC. It is translated as CSATSGTGSYNEQFF.

This chain links TRBV12-3 or TRBV12-4 with TRBJ1-2; tentative D call: TRBD1 (5 bases). CDR3 length: 13 residues. Trimming removed 7 bases from V and 4 bases from J, with 13 bases in between. The chain's CDR3 is CASNGGGGYGYTF. In DNA, the CDR3 is TGTGCCAGCAATGGCGGGGGGGGCTATGGCTACACCTTC.

The chain uses TRBV3-1 and TRBJ2-6; tentative D call: TRBD1 (6 bases). This CDR3 is built from 16 residues. Germline V gene sequence: CDR1 LGHDT, CDR2 YNNKEL (reference sequence). Trimming took 5 bases from V and 9 from J, leaving 20 bases between them. The CDR3 bases are TGTGCCAGCAGCTCCGCCCCCGGGACACCAAACAACGTCCTGACTTTC. As protein: CASSSAPGTPNNVLTF.

The rearrangement joins TRBV6-1 to TRBJ1-3; no reliable D call. CDR1 is MNHNS, CDR2 SASEGT, per germline. The CDR3 totals 14 residues. V lost 6 bases and J 3 bases, leaving 12 bases between the germline ends. CDR3 region: CASSMAPGGNTIYF. Here the CDR3 DNA reads TGTGCCAGCAGCATGGCCCCGGGTGGAAACACCATATATTTT.

This clonotype was observed many times. The chain carries TRBV10-3 and TRBJ2-1; 7 positions agree with TRBD2. V trimming: 5 bases; J trimming: 2 bases; junction bases outside the gene matches: 6. CDR1 ENHRY and CDR2 SYGVKD come from the germline V gene. The CDR3 runs 15 residues. DNA of the CDR3: TGTGCCATCAGTAAAGCGGGGACCCCCTACAATGAGCAGTTCTTC. Translating gives CAISKAGTPYNEQFF.

The V and J genes are TRBV20-1 and TRBJ2-1, with TRBD1 matching over 7 bases. Germline lookup yields CDR1 DFQATT and CDR2 SNEGSKA (reference sequence). V gave up 5 bases and J gave up 4 bases; unmatched junction bases: 8. This CDR3 spans 14 amino acids. The CDR3 nucleotides are TGCAGTGCTCCTCCGGGCAGGGGGTACAATGAGCAGTTCTTC. Translated, it gives CSAPPGRGYNEQFF.

Many counts were recorded for this clonotype. The chain is built from TRBV20-1 and TRBJ1-3; perhaps TRBD1 as D (6 bases). Deletions cut 3 bases from V and 0 bases from J, with 18 bases between. Germline lookup yields CDR1 DFQATT and CDR2 SNEGSKA (reference sequence). CDR3 size: 17 residues. As DNA, the CDR3 is TGCAGTGCTAGGGACCCCACGAGGGGGATCTCTGGAAACACCATATATTTT. Translating it yields CSARDPTRGISGNTIYF.

Turning to this clonotype: At one boundary the junction diverges from the germline segment, which might be a read error. The CDR3 DNA reads as TGTGCCAGAAGTTATCCGGGGGGGGCAGTAGATACGCAGTATTTT. The encoded protein is CARSYPGGAVDTQYF. V gene TRBV27 combines with J gene TRBJ2-3, with 8 bases matching TRBD2. Germline CDR1 and CDR2: MNHEY and SMNVEV (reference sequence). This CDR3 spans 15 amino acids.

The V and J genes are TRBV5-1 and TRBJ1-2, with D maybe TRBD1 (5 bases). Germline lookup yields CDR1 SGHRS and CDR2 YFSETQ. Trimming took 4 bases from V and 8 from J, leaving 15 bases between them. The CDR3 covers 13 residues. CDR3 sequence reads: CASSPDGAGGYTF. As DNA, the CDR3 is TGCGCCAGCAGCCCTGACGGGGCGGGAGGCTACACCTTC. The full variable domain, its missing parts supplied by reference TRBV5-1 and TRBJ1-2, is KAGVTQTPRYLIKTRGQQVTLSCSPISGHRSVSWYQQTPGQGLQFLFEYFSETQRNKGNFPGRFSGRQFSNSRSEMNVSTLELGDSALYLCASSPDGAGGYTFGSGTRLTVV.

This rearrangement joins TRBV10-1 to TRBJ2-1; 9 bases are a match to TRBD2. V dropped 2 bases and J dropped 10; count of bases not matched to a gene: 9. The CDR3 extends over 15 amino acids. The V gene's germline CDR1 is WNHNN and CDR2 SYGVQD (reference sequence). This CDR3 is CASSETRTSAREQFF. The DNA of the CDR3 is TGCGCCAGCAGTGAGACCCGGACTAGCGCCCGGGAGCAGTTCTTC.

This clonotype was seen only a few times. The chain carries TRBV11-1 and TRBJ2-7; D remains ambiguous. V lost 0 bases and J 2 bases, leaving 8 bases between the germline ends. This CDR3 has 14 amino acids. CDR1 and CDR2 from the germline V gene are SGHAT and FQDESV (reference sequence). DNA for the CDR3: TGTGCCAGCAGCTTAGCCCCAATACCCTACGAGCAGTACTTC. It codes for CASSLAPIPYEQYF.